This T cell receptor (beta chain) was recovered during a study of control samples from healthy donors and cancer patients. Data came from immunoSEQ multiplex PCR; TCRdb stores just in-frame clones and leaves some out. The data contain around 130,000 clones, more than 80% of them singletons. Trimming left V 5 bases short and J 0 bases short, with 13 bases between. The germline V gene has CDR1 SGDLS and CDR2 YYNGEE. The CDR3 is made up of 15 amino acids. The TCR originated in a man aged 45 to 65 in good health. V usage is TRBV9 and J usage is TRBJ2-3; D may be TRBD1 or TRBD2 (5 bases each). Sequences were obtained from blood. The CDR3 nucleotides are TGTGCCAGCAGTAACCGGGACGGCAGCACAGATACGCAGTATTTT. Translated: CASSNRDGSTDTQYF.